This entry lists 27 T cell receptor beta chains sequenced from one sample in a study of blood T cell repertoires in COVID-19. TCRdb's table, derived via immunoSEQ multiplex PCR, lists solely in-frame clones and lacks some. This table has some 83,000 clones, 72% appearing once. What was sequenced was peripheral blood. These receptors were taken from a woman over 75 with acute or convalescent COVID-19.

The V and J genes are TRBV2 and TRBJ1-3; no reliable D call. The CDR3 length is 13 residues. Per the germline V gene, CDR1 is SNHLY and CDR2 is FYNNEI. V lost 3 bases and J lost 2, with 5 bases in between. The CDR3 nucleotides are TGTGCCAGCAGTGACTTCCCTGGAAACACCATATATTTT. It codes for CASSDFPGNTIYF. The variable domain in full, with the rest retrieved from reference TRBV2 and TRBJ1-3, is EPEVTQTPSHQVTQMGQEVILRCVPISNHLYFYWYRQILGQKVEFLVSFYNNEISEKSEIFDDQFSVERPDGSNFTLKIRSTKLEDSAMYFCASSDFPGNTIYFGEGSWLTVV.

The CDR3: CASGFGTSPNYGYTF. CDR3 bases: TGTGCTAGTGGTTTTGGGACATCACCAAACTATGGCTACACCTTC. V gene TRBV12-5 combines with J gene TRBJ1-2; TRBD1 is a possible D gene (6 bases). The CDR3 runs 15 residues. Germline V lookup: CDR1 LGHNT, CDR2 FRNRAP. Trimming pared 3 bases from V and 2 bases from J, leaving 13 bases between.

V is TRBV11-2 and J is TRBJ2-5; D is possibly TRBD1 (6 bases). Germline V gene lookup returns CDR1 SGHAT and CDR2 FQNNGV. The CDR3 totals 14 residues. V dropped 5 bases and J dropped 6 bases, with 16 bases sitting between them. Here the CDR3 reads CASSLQGVGQTQYF. The CDR3 coding sequence is TGTGCCAGCAGCCTACAGGGTGTTGGGCAGACCCAGTACTTC.

For this clone: Lacking the conserved final phenylalanine or tryptophan, this CDR3 likely reflects a read error. The DNA is omitted, as the CDR3 cannot be located on it reliably, and the CDR3 follows TCRdb's listing. The chain joins TRBV6-4 to TRBJ1-1; the D segment call TRBD1 is taken from the table without a DNA check. Germline CDR1 MRHNA, CDR2 SNTAGT. From its first to its last residue, the CDR3 has 9 amino acids. The CDR3 loop is CARIAGQDI.

This chain links TRBV11-2 with TRBJ1-1; TRBD1 matches 10 bases. The germline CDR1 and CDR2 sequences are SGHAT and FQNNGV. The junction had 8 bases not matched to a gene; V was cut back by 5 bases and J by 5 bases. CDR3 size: 15 residues. The CDR3 reads CASSRTGGRETEAFF. The DNA for the CDR3 is TGTGCCAGCAGCCGGACAGGGGGACGAGAGACTGAAGCTTTCTTT. Full variable domain (remainder filled in from reference TRBV11-2 and TRBJ1-1): EAGVAQSPRYKIIEKRQSVAFWCNPISGHATLYWYQQILGQGPKLLIQFQNNGVVDDSQLPKDRFSAERLKGVDSTLKIQPAKLEDSAVYLCASSRTGGRETEAFFGQGTRLTVV.

The chain links TRBV5-6 to TRBJ2-7; D perhaps matches TRBD2 (6 bases). This CDR3 comprises 15 residues. Trimming left V 4 bases short and J 6 bases short, with 20 bases between. Germline CDR1 SGHDT, CDR2 YYEEEE. The CDR3 loop is CASSLSRDSHREQYF. As DNA, the CDR3 is TGTGCCAGCAGCCTAAGCAGGGACTCCCACCGCGAGCAGTACTTC. The full variable domain, in which reference TRBV5-6 and TRBJ2-7 provide the parts outside the CDR3, is DAGVTQSPTHLIKTRGQQVTLRCSPKSGHDTVSWYQQALGQGPQFIFQYYEEEERQRGNFPDRFSGHQFPNYSSELNVNALLLGDSALYLCASSLSRDSHREQYFGPGTRLTVT.

The chain links TRBV4-2 to TRBJ1-2; TRBD1 agrees at 12 bases. CDR1 LGHNA and CDR2 YNFKEQ come from the germline V gene. J gave up 8 bases and V 4 bases, and 11 bases lay outside the gene matches. This CDR3 is built from 16 residues. The CDR3 DNA reads as TGTGCCAGCAGCCTCCTAGGGGACAGGGGGCTCTGGGGCTACACCTTC. Protein sequence: CASSLLGDRGLWGYTF.

This clone was recorded once. The rearrangement links TRBV5-1 to TRBJ2-3, with 7 bases matching TRBD2. Germline CDR1 reads SGHRS; CDR2 reads YFSETQ. The length of the CDR3 is 14 residues. The J segment lost 9 bases and the V segment lost 0 bases, leaving 7 bases of the junction unmatched. The CDR3 region is CASSLANAGETQYF. Written as DNA, the CDR3 is TGCGCCAGCAGCTTGGCCAATGCGGGAGAGACGCAGTATTTT.

CDR3 DNA: TGTGCCAGCCTCAAAGTGGGGGGAAGCAATCAGCCCCAGCATTTT. Translating it yields CASLKVGGSNQPQHF. The chain is built from TRBV19 and TRBJ1-5; D possibly corresponds to TRBD1 (5 bases). Trimming left V 9 bases short and J 1 base short, with 16 bases between. Germline CDR1 is LNHDA and CDR2 is SQIVND (reference sequence). This CDR3 region has 15 residues.

The chain recombines TRBV18 with TRBJ1-2; D perhaps matches TRBD1 (5 bases). This CDR3 region has 13 residues. V was pared by 3 bases and J by 9 bases, with 14 bases between. CDR1 and CDR2 (germline): KGHSH, LQKENI. CDR3 coding DNA: TGTGCCAGCTCACCCGAAAATGGGGGGAGCTACACCTTC. Its protein is CASSPENGGSYTF.

The chain combines TRBV2 with TRBJ1-3; D is ambiguous. Trimming removed 6 bases from V and 8 bases from J, with 14 bases in between. Germline lookup yields CDR1 SNHLY and CDR2 FYNNEI. This CDR3 spans 13 amino acids. CDR3 amino acids: CASRGGGGYTIYF. The CDR3 coding sequence is TGTGCCAGCAGAGGCGGCGGAGGGTACACCATATATTTT. Variable domain in full (rest from reference TRBV2 and TRBJ1-3): EPEVTQTPSHQVTQMGQEVILRCVPISNHLYFYWYRQILGQKVEFLVSFYNNEISEKSEIFDDQFSVERPDGSNFTLKIRSTKLEDSAMYFCASRGGGGYTIYFGEGSWLTVV.

The sample holds one count of this clone. This chain uses TRBV7-6 with TRBJ1-4; D gene ambiguous. Germline V gene lookup returns CDR1 SGHVS and CDR2 FNYEAQ. This CDR3 spans 14 amino acids. Trimming stripped 2 bases from V and 4 bases from J, with 8 bases between. The CDR3 loop reads CASSLSQINEKLFF. As DNA, the CDR3 is TGTGCCAGCAGCTTATCCCAAATTAATGAAAAACTGTTTTTT.

V is TRBV4-1 and J is TRBJ1-5; no clear D. Per germline, CDR1 MGHRA and CDR2 YSYEKL. V was clipped by 4 bases and J by 6 bases, with 10 bases between them. CDR3 length equals 13 residues. The CDR3 reads CASSLLGGQPQHF. The DNA for the CDR3 is TGCGCCAGCAGCCTTCTTGGAGGTCAGCCCCAGCATTTT.

The V and J genes are TRBV7-2 and TRBJ1-3; the D is unclear. Germline CDR1 SGHTA, CDR2 FQGNSA. The CDR3 loop spans 16 amino acids. Trimming removed 5 bases from V and 0 bases from J, with 14 bases in between. In DNA, the CDR3 is TGTGCCAGCAGCCTCCACGCCCCGAGCTCTGGAAACACCATATATTTT. Protein: CASSLHAPSSGNTIYF.

The V gene is TRBV11-1, the J gene TRBJ1-4; D unresolved. The V and J ends lost 6 bases and 7 bases respectively, with 9 bases between them. The germline gives CDR1 SGHAT, CDR2 FQDESV (reference sequence). The CDR3 extends over 12 amino acids. CDR3 sequence reads: CASRSRGEKLFF. The CDR3, as DNA: TGTGCCAGCAGGAGCCGGGGTGAAAAACTGTTTTTT.

On this clone itself: Other nucleotide sequences in the sample specify the same CDR3. The rearrangement links TRBV5-1 to TRBJ1-3; maybe TRBD1 (6 bases). CDR1 SGHRS and CDR2 YFSETQ come from the germline V gene. CDR3 size: 16 residues. V lost 4 bases, J lost 2 bases, and 16 bases lay in between. The CDR3 DNA reads TGCGCCAGCAGCGCTCGACAGGAACTCCCTGGAAACACCATATATTTT. Translated: CASSARQELPGNTIYF.

V is TRBV9 and J is TRBJ2-3; TRBD2 aligns across 12 bases. V gave up 4 bases and J gave up 3 bases; unmatched junction bases: 9. CDR1 is SGDLS, CDR2 YYNGEE, per germline. CDR3 length equals 17 residues. CDR3 DNA: TGTGCCAGCAGCCGCGGGGCTAGCGGGGGGGCAACAGATACGCAGTATTTT. Its protein product is CASSRGASGGATDTQYF.

This clone was detected many times. The CDR3 here is CASSRPPDYGYTF. For the CDR3, the DNA is TGTGCCAGCAGCCGCCCTCCAGATTATGGCTACACCTTC. The rearrangement joins TRBV9 to TRBJ1-2, with no clear D. Germline CDR1 and CDR2: SGDLS and YYNGEE. V lost 4 bases to trimming and J lost 5 bases, with 12 bases between them. The CDR3 is made up of 13 amino acids. The full variable domain, rest sourced from reference TRBV9 and TRBJ1-2, is DSGVTQTPKHLITATGQRVTLRCSPRSGDLSVYWYQQSLDQGLQFLIQYYNGEERAKGNILERFSAQQFPDLHSELNLSSLELGDSALYFCASSRPPDYGYTFGSGTRLTVV.

This chain uses TRBV10-3 with TRBJ1-3; D gene uncertain. Looked up from germline, CDR1 is ENHRY and CDR2 is SYGVKD. CDR3 size: 14 residues. Trimming took 4 bases from V and 2 from J, leaving 9 bases between them. CDR3 loop: CAISVAVAGNTIYF. The CDR3 bases are TGTGCCATCAGTGTCGCGGTAGCTGGAAACACCATATATTTT.

This chain links TRBV19 with TRBJ1-5, with unresolved D. Trimming shortened V by 3 bases and J by 0 bases, and 12 bases separated the two germline ends. The CDR3 loop spans 16 amino acids. The germline V gene encodes CDR1 LNHDA and CDR2 SQIVND (reference sequence). This CDR3 is CASSIGDYYSNQPQHF. CDR3 nucleotide sequence: TGTGCCAGTAGTATCGGGGATTACTATAGCAATCAGCCCCAGCATTTT.

The J gene is TRBJ2-3, the V gene TRBV6-2 or TRBV6-3, with D possibly TRBD1 on 5 matching bases. Germline V gene sequence: CDR1 MNHEY, CDR2 SVGEGT. Trimming stripped 7 bases from V and 3 bases from J, with 20 bases between. There are 16 residues in the CDR3. The chain's CDR3 is CASTPRTRLFTDTQYF. CDR3 sequence (DNA): TGTGCCAGCACCCCGCGGACACGGCTCTTTACAGATACGCAGTATTTT.

This clone occurred a few times. The V call is TRBV6-5, the J call TRBJ1-2; TRBD1 agrees at 8 bases. V lost 2 bases to trimming and J lost 7 bases; unmatched junction nucleotides: 9. Germline assignment: CDR1 MNHEY and CDR2 SVGAGI. The CDR3 totals 15 residues. This CDR3 reads CASSYLGTGLGGYTF. CDR3 coding DNA: TGTGCCAGCAGTTACCTTGGGACAGGCTTGGGTGGCTACACCTTC.

The rearrangement joins TRBV5-1 to TRBJ1-1; no firm D call. Per the germline V gene, CDR1 is SGHRS and CDR2 is YFSETQ. V shed 3 bases and J shed 0 bases, with 9 bases lying between them. The CDR3 length is 14 residues. CDR3 DNA sequence: TGCGCCAGCAGCTCGGGATCCATGAACACTGAAGCTTTCTTT. It specifies CASSSGSMNTEAFF. Combining the CDR3 with reference TRBV5-1 and TRBJ1-1 gives the whole variable domain KAGVTQTPRYLIKTRGQQVTLSCSPISGHRSVSWYQQTPGQGLQFLFEYFSETQRNKGNFPGRFSGRQFSNSRSEMNVSTLELGDSALYLCASSSGSMNTEAFFGQGTRLTVV.

The genes are TRBV2 and TRBJ1-5; 8 bases are a match to TRBD1. V lost 2 bases to trimming and J lost 8 bases; unmatched junction nucleotides: 11. The CDR3 runs to 16 residues. Germline CDR1 reads SNHLY; CDR2 reads FYNNEI. CDR3 region: CASSETTRQGFKPQHF. The CDR3, as DNA: TGTGCCAGCAGTGAAACCACTCGACAGGGGTTTAAGCCCCAGCATTTT.

V is TRBV7-9 and J is TRBJ2-3; the match to TRBD2 covers 11 bases. The CDR3 is 16 residues long. V gave up 4 bases and J gave up 4 bases; unmatched junction bases: 7. Germline loops: CDR1 SEHNR, CDR2 FQNEAQ (reference sequence). This chain's CDR3 is CASSSPSGGLADTQYF. In DNA, the CDR3 is TGTGCCAGCAGCTCCCCTAGCGGGGGGCTTGCAGATACGCAGTATTTT.

This rearrangement joins TRBV20-1 to TRBJ2-6; D remains unclear. The germline gives CDR1 DFQATT, CDR2 SNEGSKA (reference sequence). V was shortened by 3 bases and J by 1 base, with 7 bases between the two germline ends. This CDR3 has 14 residues. CDR3 region: CSASKESGANVLTF. The CDR3 nucleotides read TGCAGTGCTAGTAAGGAGTCTGGGGCCAACGTCCTGACTTTC.

This chain joins TRBV5-1 and TRBJ1-2; D unresolved. The V gene's germline CDR1 is SGHRS and CDR2 YFSETQ. The CDR3 extends over 15 amino acids. The V gene lost 6 bases and the J gene lost 4 bases, with 19 bases spanning the gap. CDR3 coding DNA: TGCGCCAGCATGATGACCCCGGGGAGGGTCTATGGCTACACCTTC. It yields the protein CASMMTPGRVYGYTF.